This is a list of T cell receptor beta chains from one sample in a study of T cell responses to AZD1222 COVID-19 vaccine. The table came from immunoSEQ multiplex PCR; TCRdb's copy has only in-frame clones and leaves some out. This sample has some 180,000 clones; around 88% occur once, and the top ten carry around 1%. Sequenced here: peripheral blood, sampled 28 days after the second AZD1222 dose. These receptors all come from an adult who received the AZD1222 COVID-19 vaccine. Both conserved end residues are part of each CDR3. A D gene is named only where the DNA matches it firmly. Where a row states a size, it is once, few, many or the class of an expanded clone; other rows omit it.

clone size,J gene,D gene,V gene,CDR3 DNA,CDR3 protein
NA,TRBJ1-5,NA,TRBV19,TGTGCCAGTAGTATCCGGGAGACACACAGGGACAATCAGCCCCAGCATTTT,CASSIRETHRDNQPQHF
once,TRBJ1-3,NA,TRBV6-2/TRBV6-3,TGTGCCAGCAGTTACGGCTCGGACTCTGGAAACACCATATATTTT,CASSYGSDSGNTIYF
NA,TRBJ1-1,NA,TRBV9,TGTGCCAGCAGCGTAGGGGTTAGATCTGAAGCTTTCTTT,CASSVGVRSEAFF
NA,TRBJ2-3,NA,TRBV6-2/TRBV6-3,TGTGCCAGCAGTATCCAGGCCGATACGCAGTATTTT,CASSIQADTQYF
NA,TRBJ2-2,TRBD1,TRBV6-5,TGTGCCAGCACGGGACAGGGTAACACCGGGGAGCTGTTTTTT,CASTGQGNTGELFF
NA,TRBJ1-2,TRBD1,TRBV4-1,TGCGCCAGCAGCCAGTTAAGGGACAGGGACTATGGCTACACCTTC,CASSQLRDRDYGYTF
NA,TRBJ2-3,NA,TRBV13,TGTGCCAGCAGCTCTGACAGTACGCAGTATTTT,CASSSDSTQYF
NA,TRBJ1-2,NA,TRBV12-3/TRBV12-4,TGTGCCAGCAGTCCCGCCTTCCACTATGGCTACACCTTC,CASSPAFHYGYTF
NA,TRBJ1-2,NA,TRBV7-9,TGTGCCATCCTACCGGGTTCTTATGGCTACACCTTC,CAILPGSYGYTF
NA,TRBJ2-7,NA,TRBV4-1,TGCGCCAGCAGCCAAGGGGCTAGATACGAGCAGTACTTC,CASSQGARYEQYF
NA,TRBJ2-7,NA,TRBV18,TGTGCCAGCTCACCCGGACAGTACTACGAGCAGTACTTC,CASSPGQYYEQYF
NA,TRBJ1-1,NA,TRBV2,TGTGCCAGCAGCGAAAGGGCGACAGGAGGATCCTACACTGAAGCTTTCTTT,CASSERATGGSYTEAFF
few,TRBJ1-3,NA,TRBV4-2,TGTGCCAGCAGCCAAGTTGCCCGAGGCTCTGGAAACACCATATATTTT,CASSQVARGSGNTIYF
NA,TRBJ1-1,NA,TRBV7-2,TGTGCCAGCAGCTTAACGACAGTCGAAGCTTTCTTT,CASSLTTVEAFF
NA,TRBJ2-5,TRBD2,TRBV27,TGTGCCAGCAGTTCCCACTCAGCGGGGGGGAGCAAGACCCAGTACTTC,CASSSHSAGGSKTQYF
NA,TRBJ2-7,NA,TRBV10-2,TGCGCCAGCAGTGTCCCGGGAGCCTACGAGCAGTACTTC,CASSVPGAYEQYF
few,TRBJ1-2,NA,TRBV2,TGTGCCAGCTTCATGACAGGAGAGGGGGTTGGCTACACCTTC,CASFMTGEGVGYTF
NA,TRBJ1-2,TRBD1,TRBV5-1,TGCGCCAGCAGCACCGGACAGGGGGCGCCGGGTGGCTACACCTTC,CASSTGQGAPGGYTF
NA,TRBJ2-5,TRBD2,TRBV4-3,TGCGCCAGCAGCCGGGGTAGCGGGGGCCTGCAAGAGACCCAGTACTTC,CASSRGSGGLQETQYF
NA,TRBJ2-7,NA,TRBV7-2,TGTGCCAGCAGCTCCATAAGGGCCAGGGGCGAGCAGTACTTC,CASSSIRARGEQYF
once,TRBJ2-1,TRBD2,TRBV6-2/TRBV6-3,TGTGCCAGCAGTCCGGGACTAGCCTTCGGTGAGCAGTTCTTC,CASSPGLAFGEQFF
NA,TRBJ1-2,NA,TRBV29-1,TGCAGCGTCGCAGCCCCTGACTATGGCTACACCTTC,CSVAAPDYGYTF
NA,TRBJ2-7,NA,TRBV4-2,TGTGCCAGCAGCCAAGGGCAGGGGGGGGACGAGCAGTACTTC,CASSQGQGGDEQYF
once,TRBJ1-2,NA,TRBV12-3/TRBV12-4,TGTGCCAGCAGTTCTACAGGTTCCTATGGCTACACCTTC,CASSSTGSYGYTF
NA,TRBJ1-3,NA,TRBV7-8,TGTGCCAGCAGCTTAGCCGGTCCTGGAAACACCATATATTTT,CASSLAGPGNTIYF
once,TRBJ2-3,TRBD2,TRBV6-5,TGTGCCAGCAGAGAGGGGAGGGCAGATACGCAGTATTTT,CASREGRADTQYF
NA,TRBJ1-6,NA,TRBV6-2/TRBV6-3,TGTGCCAGCAGCCAGACAGCGACCTATAATTCACCCCTCCACTTT,CASSQTATYNSPLHF
NA,TRBJ1-2,TRBD1,TRBV4-3,TGCGCCAGCAGCCACTTACAGGGGGCGCGGGGCTACACCTTC,CASSHLQGARGYTF
few,TRBJ1-1,NA,TRBV7-8,TGTGCCAGCAGCTTACCCCCACAGGGTGTGAGGACTGAAGCTTTCTTT,CASSLPPQGVRTEAFF
NA,TRBJ2-5,TRBD1,TRBV2,TGTGCCAGCAGGTACAGGGGCGGAGAGACCCAGTACTTC,CASRYRGGETQYF
NA,TRBJ2-4,NA,TRBV2,TGTGCCAGCCGGGGCGGGACCAAAAACATTCAGTACTTC,CASRGGTKNIQYF
few,TRBJ1-1,NA,TRBV13,TGTGCCAGCAGTTTTTCGACAGTCACAACCTCGAGAATGAACACTGAAGCTTTCTTT,CASSFSTVTTSRMNTEAFF
NA,TRBJ1-2,NA,TRBV7-9,TGTGCCAGCAGCCCCGGACAGAACTATGGCTACACCTTC,CASSPGQNYGYTF
NA,TRBJ2-3,TRBD1,TRBV5-1,TGCGCCAGCAGCCGCCGACAGGGGACCTCCGATACGCAGTATTTT,CASSRRQGTSDTQYF
NA,TRBJ1-6,NA,TRBV3-1/TRBV3-2,TGTGCCAGCAGCCAAGAAGGGTTCACCCTCCACTTT,CASSQEGFTLHF
NA,TRBJ1-2,TRBD1,TRBV3-1/TRBV3-2,TGTGCCAGCAGCCGGACAGGGAACTATGGCTACACCTTC,CASSRTGNYGYTF
NA,TRBJ2-3,NA,TRBV4-3,TGCGCCAGCAGCCAAGATACTAGTAGGATCGGTACGCAGTATTTT,CASSQDTSRIGTQYF
NA,TRBJ2-7,NA,TRBV18,TGTGCCAGCTCACCAACAGCAGACGCCGAGCAGTACTTC,CASSPTADAEQYF
few,TRBJ1-2,TRBD1,TRBV24-1,TGTGCCACCAGTGACCCGGACAGGGATGTTGGCTACACCTTC,CATSDPDRDVGYTF
NA,TRBJ1-1,TRBD1,TRBV5-4,TGTGCCAGCAGCTTGGAGGGGGCAGGAACTGAAGCTTTCTTT,CASSLEGAGTEAFF
NA,TRBJ2-5,NA,TRBV5-8,TGTGCCAGCAGCCCGGGGCGGGACGGGTTCCAAGAGACCCAGTACTTC,CASSPGRDGFQETQYF